The clone carrying this T cell receptor (beta chain) was detected only a few times. Its antigen is as yet unknown. Deletions cut 5 bases from V and 3 bases from J, with 10 bases between. This CDR3 has 13 residues. Germline V lookup: CDR1 DFQATT, CDR2 SNEGSKA (reference sequence). The data were obtained in a study of T cell repertoires in cytomegalovirus infection. At the level of the study: Epitope selection comprised recently identified HLA-C-restricted CMV epitopes and well-studied HLA-B-restricted CMV epitopes. CMV infection plus the matching HLA type was flagged by public TCR beta signatures.

Study-wide results and caveats: Dominating the ex vivo response were TCR beta clonotypes that were CMV-specific and HLA-C-restricted.

TCRdb recomputed calls from the reads with MiXCR, one row per CDR3 protein. The sample holds 340,000 or so distinct CDR3 sequences, 20% to 25% seen once. The chain has TRBV20-1 and TRBJ1-4; D gene uncertain. This specimen was cultured PBMCs, taken from culture after CMV antigen stimulation. The receptor was derived from a human donor in good health (CMV status not recorded). Some clones in this sample may be carry-over from other donors' samples. The CDR3 sequence: CSAPDGPNEKLFF. The CDR3 bases are TGCAGTGCTCCCGACGGACCTAATGAAAAACTGTTTTTT.